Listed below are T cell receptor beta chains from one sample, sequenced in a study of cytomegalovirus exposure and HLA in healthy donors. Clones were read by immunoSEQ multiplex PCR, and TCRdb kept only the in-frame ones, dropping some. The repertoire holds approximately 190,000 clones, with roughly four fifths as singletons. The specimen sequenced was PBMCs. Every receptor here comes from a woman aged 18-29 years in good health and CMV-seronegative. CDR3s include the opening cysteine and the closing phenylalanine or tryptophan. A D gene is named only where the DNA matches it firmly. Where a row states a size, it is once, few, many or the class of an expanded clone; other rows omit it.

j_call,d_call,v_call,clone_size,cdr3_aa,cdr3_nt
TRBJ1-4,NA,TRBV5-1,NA,CASSFSVGEEKKLFF,TGCGCCAGCAGCTTTAGTGTGGGGGAGGAGAAAAAACTGTTTTTT
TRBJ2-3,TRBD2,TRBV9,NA,CASSVGVPPSSGRTYF,TGTGCCAGCAGCGTAGGAGTCCCCCCCTCTAGCGGGAGGACGTATTTT
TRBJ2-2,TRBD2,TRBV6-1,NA,CASSEGGGTGELFF,TGTGCCAGCAGTGAGGGCGGGGGGACCGGGGAGCTGTTTTTT
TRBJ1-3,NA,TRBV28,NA,CASSPPRGNTIYF,TGTGCCAGCAGTCCCCCGCGGGGAAACACCATATATTTT
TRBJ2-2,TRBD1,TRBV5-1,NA,CASSPGTGVGELFF,TGCGCCAGCAGCCCCGGGACAGGGGTCGGGGAGCTGTTTTTT
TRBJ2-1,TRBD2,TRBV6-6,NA,CASSTSGRADEQFF,TGTGCCAGCAGCACTAGCGGGAGGGCCGATGAGCAGTTCTTC
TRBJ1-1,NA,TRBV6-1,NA,CASSELSWSEAFF,TGTGCCAGCAGTGAGCTTTCATGGTCTGAGGCTTTCTTT
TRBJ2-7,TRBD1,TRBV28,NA,CASSHRGTGNYEQYF,TGTGCCAGCAGCCACCGAGGGACAGGCAACTACGAGCAGTACTTC
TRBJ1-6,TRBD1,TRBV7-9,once,CASSLVWQGDSPLHF,TGTGCCAGCAGCTTAGTGTGGCAGGGGGACTCACCCCTCCACTTT
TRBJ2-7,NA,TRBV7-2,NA,CASSFGQLYEQYF,TGTGCCAGCAGCTTCGGACAGCTCTACGAGCAGTACTTC
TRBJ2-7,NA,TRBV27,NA,CASSLEGGSSYEQYF,TGTGCCAGCAGTTTAGAAGGCGGTAGCTCCTACGAGCAGTACTTC
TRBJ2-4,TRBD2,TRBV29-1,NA,CSVEWEGQNIQYF,TGCAGCGTTGAATGGGAGGGGCAAAACATTCAGTACTTC
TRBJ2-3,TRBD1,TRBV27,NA,CASSDRGREDTQYF,TGTGCCAGCAGCGACAGGGGGCGAGAAGATACGCAGTATTTT
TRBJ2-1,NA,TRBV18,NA,CASSPQGPPTYNEQFF,TGTGCCAGCTCACCCCAGGGCCCCCCTACATACAATGAGCAGTTCTTC
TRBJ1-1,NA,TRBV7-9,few,CASSLIRPSTEAFF,TGTGCCAGCAGCCTAATACGGCCTAGCACTGAAGCTTTCTTT
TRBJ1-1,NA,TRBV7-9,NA,CSSSFSGGEAFF,TGTTCCAGCAGCTTTTCGGGGGGTGAAGCTTTCTTT
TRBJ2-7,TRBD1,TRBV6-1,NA,CASSPQGALNEQYF,TGTGCCAGCAGTCCTCAGGGGGCGCTCAACGAGCAGTACTTC
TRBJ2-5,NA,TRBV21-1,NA,CASSNRRLGETQYF,TGTGCCAGCAGCAATCGGAGACTAGGAGAGACCCAGTACTTC
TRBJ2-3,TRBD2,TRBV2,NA,CASSEFGLAASTDTQYF,TGTGCCAGCAGTGAATTTGGTCTAGCGGCTAGCACAGATACGCAGTATTTT
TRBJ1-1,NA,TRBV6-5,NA,CASSYVSNTEAFF,TGTGCCAGCAGTTACGTGAGCAACACTGAAGCTTTCTTT
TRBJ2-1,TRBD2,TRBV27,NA,CASSLGREEYEQFF,TGTGCCAGCAGTTTGGGGCGGGAGGAGTATGAGCAGTTCTTC
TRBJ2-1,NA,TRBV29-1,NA,CSAVIPTGLTFF,TGCAGCGCTGTTATCCCGACGGGACTCACGTTCTTC
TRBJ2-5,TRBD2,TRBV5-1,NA,CASSPGGGTRGETQYF,TGCGCCAGCAGCCCTGGTGGGGGGACTAGGGGAGAGACCCAGTACTTC
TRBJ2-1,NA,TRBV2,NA,CASSSKLDEQFF,TGTGCCAGCAGCTCCAAACTAGATGAGCAGTTCTTC
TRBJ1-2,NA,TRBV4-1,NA,CASSQDEPDSYGYTF,TGCGCCAGCAGCCAAGATGAGCCGGACAGCTATGGCTACACCTTC
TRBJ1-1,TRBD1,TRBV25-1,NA,CASTAGTGTTEAFF,TGTGCCAGCACAGCCGGGACAGGGACCACTGAAGCTTTCTTT
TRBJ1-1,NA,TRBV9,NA,CASGGHTEAFF,TGTGCCAGCGGAGGACACACTGAAGCTTTCTTT
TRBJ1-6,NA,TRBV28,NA,CASSLPPGRGSYNSPLHF,TGTGCCAGCAGTTTGCCCCCGGGGAGGGGATCCTATAATTCACCCCTCCACTTT